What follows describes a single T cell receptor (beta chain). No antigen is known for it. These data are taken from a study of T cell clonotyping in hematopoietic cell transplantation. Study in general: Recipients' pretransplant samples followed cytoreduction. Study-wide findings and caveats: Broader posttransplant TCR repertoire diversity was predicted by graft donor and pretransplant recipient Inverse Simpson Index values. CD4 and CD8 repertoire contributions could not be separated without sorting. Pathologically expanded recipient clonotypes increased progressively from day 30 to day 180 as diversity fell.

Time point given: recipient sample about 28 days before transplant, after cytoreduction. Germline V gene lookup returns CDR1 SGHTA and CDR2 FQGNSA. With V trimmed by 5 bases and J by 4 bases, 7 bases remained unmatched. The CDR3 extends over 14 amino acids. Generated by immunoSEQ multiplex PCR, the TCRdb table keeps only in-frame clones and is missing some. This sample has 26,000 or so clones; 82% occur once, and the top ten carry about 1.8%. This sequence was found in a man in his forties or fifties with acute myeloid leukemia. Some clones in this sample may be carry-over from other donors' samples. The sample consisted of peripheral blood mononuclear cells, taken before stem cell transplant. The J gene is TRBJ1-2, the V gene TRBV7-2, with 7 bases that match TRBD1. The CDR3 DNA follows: TGTGCCAGCAGCATCGACAGGGAGACCTATGGCTACACCTTC. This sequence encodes CASSIDRETYGYTF.